The 14 T cell receptor beta chains presented below share a single source sample, sequenced in a study of cytomegalovirus exposure and HLA in healthy donors. Vbeta (60) and Jbeta (13) primers were used in the PCR. The method was immunoSEQ multiplex PCR; TCRdb's version includes in-frame clones alone and lacks a portion of them. The sample shows some 160,000 clones, roughly 82% of them seen only once. Sequencing used PBMCs. The origin of the receptors is a woman younger than 45 in good health and CMV-seronegative.

The CDR3 DNA reads TGTGCCAACGAGCGGACAGAGGGGGATGGCACTGAAGCTTTCTTT. Protein product: CANERTEGDGTEAFF. The chain employs TRBV2 and TRBJ1-1, with D perhaps TRBD1 (6 bases). This CDR3 region has 15 residues. V was cut by 10 bases and J by 4 bases, with 22 bases left in between. Germline lookup yields CDR1 SNHLY and CDR2 FYNNEI.

CDR3 bases: TGTGCCAGCAGCCTGGGCCGGGGGGCCTACACCGGGGAGCTGTTTTTT. It specifies CASSLGRGAYTGELFF. The rearrangement uses TRBV11-2 and TRBJ2-2, with D perhaps TRBD2 (7 bases). The CDR3 sequence is 16 residues long. Trimming took off 5 bases at V and 3 bases at J, with 16 bases between the two ends. CDR1 is SGHAT and CDR2 is FQNNGV in the germline V gene.

The V call is TRBV2, the J call TRBJ2-5; TRBD1 matches at 7 bases. The CDR3 has 15 amino acids. Germline V CDR1 and CDR2: SNHLY, FYNNEI. Trimming cost V 8 bases and J 0 bases; bases outside gene matches: 9. In nucleotides, the CDR3 is TGTGCCAGCGGTTCGGGACAGTTGTACCAAGAGACCCAGTACTTC. It encodes CASGSGQLYQETQYF.

CDR3 bases: TGTGCCAGCAGCCGGGGCCAGGGGGCGGCGTTTGAGCAGTACTTC. Amino acids: CASSRGQGAAFEQYF. This chain joins TRBV7-7 and TRBJ2-7, with TRBD1 identical over 8 bases. Trimming took 5 bases from V and 7 from J; bases not matched to a gene: 13. The V gene's germline CDR1 is SSHAT and CDR2 FNYEAQ (reference sequence). This CDR3 comprises 15 residues. The full variable domain, rest sourced from reference TRBV7-7 and TRBJ2-7, is GAGVSQSPRYKVTKRGQDVTLRCDPISSHATLYWYQQALGQGPEFLTYFNYEAQPDKSGLPSDRFSAERPEGSISTLTIQRTEQRDSAMYRCASSRGQGAAFEQYFGPGTRLTVT.

The chain couples TRBV5-1 to TRBJ2-3; 13 nucleotides align to TRBD2. This CDR3 is 15 amino acids long. Trimming took 3 bases from V and 7 from J; bases not matched to a gene: 5. Looked up from germline, CDR1 is SGHRS and CDR2 is YFSETQ. The DNA of the CDR3 is TGCGCCAGCAGCTCGACTAGCGGGGGGTTGAATACGCAGTATTTT. As protein: CASSSTSGGLNTQYF.

The CDR3: CASSITGANQPQHF. The CDR3 region has the DNA TGTGCCAGCAGCATCACAGGGGCAAATCAGCCCCAGCATTTT. The chain carries TRBV2 and TRBJ1-5; 7 bases are a match to TRBD1. V shed 6 bases, J shed 4 bases, and the junction held 6 bases outside the gene matches. Germline V gene sequence: CDR1 SNHLY, CDR2 FYNNEI. The CDR3 consists of 14 residues.

V usage is TRBV7-8 and J usage is TRBJ1-2, with a tentative D call TRBD1 (6 bases). The CDR3 spans 20 residues. With 1 base removed from V and 2 bases from J, the gap between germline ends came to 26 bases. Germline CDR1 and CDR2: SGHVS and FQNEAQ. The CDR3 region is CASSLVGWPGVTRSNYGYTF. The CDR3 nucleotides read TGTGCCAGCAGCTTAGTGGGCTGGCCAGGGGTCACCAGATCGAACTATGGCTACACCTTC.

This chain uses TRBV30 with TRBJ1-3, with TRBD1 identical over 12 bases. Germline CDR1 and CDR2: GTSNPN and SVGIG (reference sequence). V lost 3 bases to trimming and J lost 5 bases; unmatched junction nucleotides: 8. This CDR3 contains 16 residues. CDR3 region: CAWRRVGDRGRNTIYF. CDR3 coding DNA: TGTGCCTGGAGAAGGGTAGGGGACAGGGGGCGAAACACCATATATTTT.

This sequence joins TRBV20-1 and TRBJ2-1; D may be TRBD1 (6 bases). Trimming stripped 4 bases from V and 6 bases from J, with 7 bases between. Germline CDR1 DFQATT, CDR2 SNEGSKA (reference sequence). This CDR3 has 11 residues. The CDR3 DNA sequence: TGCAGTGCTAACAGGGTCAATGAGCAGTTCTTC. It translates to CSANRVNEQFF.

This clone appeared once. The chain employs TRBV6-1 and TRBJ2-2; 11 bases are a match to TRBD2. Germline V gene data show CDR1 as MNHNS and CDR2 as SASEGT. The ends lost 4 bases at V and 7 bases at J; junction bases unmatched: 11. CDR3 length: 17 amino acids. Here the CDR3 DNA reads TGTGCCAGCAGTGCTCTAGCGGGGGGAAGTCAGGGCGGGGAGCTGTTTTTT. Translated: CASSALAGGSQGGELFF.

The chain is built from TRBV9 and TRBJ2-1; D perhaps matches TRBD2 (5 bases). This CDR3 region has 19 residues. Per germline, CDR1 SGDLS and CDR2 YYNGEE. The V gene lost 0 bases and the J gene lost 7 bases, with 26 bases spanning the gap. The CDR3, as DNA: TGTGCCAGCAGCGTAGGGACTGGAGCCGGAATATACGTGGGGAATGAGCAGTTCTTC. It translates to CASSVGTGAGIYVGNEQFF.

The chain links TRBV9 to TRBJ2-3; 11 bases align to TRBD2. The CDR3 has 16 residues. Germline V gene lookup returns CDR1 SGDLS and CDR2 YYNGEE. V was clipped by 4 bases and J by 5 bases; unmatched bases: 9. The DNA for the CDR3 is TGTGCCAGCAGCTTTAGCGGGGGGGCCGAGGGAGATACGCAGTATTTT. Translation gives CASSFSGGAEGDTQYF.

The chain recombines TRBV9 with TRBJ1-4; 11 positions agree with TRBD1. This CDR3 comprises 17 residues. V gave up 3 bases and J gave up 8 bases; unmatched junction bases: 12. Germline lookup yields CDR1 SGDLS and CDR2 YYNGEE. CDR3 DNA: TGTGCCAGCAGCGCCACCGGGACAGGGGGTTTAGGCGAAAAACTGTTTTTT. Amino acids: CASSATGTGGLGEKLFF. The full variable domain, with the rest looked up from reference TRBV9 and TRBJ1-4, is DSGVTQTPKHLITATGQRVTLRCSPRSGDLSVYWYQQSLDQGLQFLIQYYNGEERAKGNILERFSAQQFPDLHSELNLSSLELGDSALYFCASSATGTGGLGEKLFFGSGTQLSVL.

As to this clone: This CDR3 is also generated by other DNA sequences in the sample. This chain links TRBV4-1 with TRBJ2-5; D possibly corresponds to TRBD2 (7 bases). Germline CDR1 and CDR2: MGHRA and YSYEKL. Between the trimmed V and J ends, which lost 1 base and 4 bases, there was a span of 16 bases. This CDR3 comprises 16 residues. DNA for the CDR3: TGCGCCAGCAGCCAAGGGAGGGGCGGGGGCGGAGAGACCCAGTACTTC. Its translation is CASSQGRGGGGETQYF.